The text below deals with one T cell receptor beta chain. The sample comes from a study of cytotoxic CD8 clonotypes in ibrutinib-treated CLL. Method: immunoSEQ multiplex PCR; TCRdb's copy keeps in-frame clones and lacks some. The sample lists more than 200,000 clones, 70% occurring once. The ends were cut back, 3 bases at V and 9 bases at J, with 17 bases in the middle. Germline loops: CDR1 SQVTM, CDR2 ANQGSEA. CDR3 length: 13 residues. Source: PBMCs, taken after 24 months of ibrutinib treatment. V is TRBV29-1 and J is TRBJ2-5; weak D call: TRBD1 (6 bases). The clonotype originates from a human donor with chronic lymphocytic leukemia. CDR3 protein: CSVESTGKGAQYF. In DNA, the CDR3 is TGCAGCGTTGAGAGCACGGGCAAGGGGGCCCAGTACTTC.